This T cell receptor beta chain was obtained from a study of long-term antiretroviral therapy in people with HIV. Whole-study results and caveats: CDR3 length ranges were narrower in HIV repertoires than in controls.

The assay used was immunoSEQ (version v3.0), run at survey level. Generated by immunoSEQ multiplex PCR, the TCRdb table keeps only in-frame clones and is missing some. The sample has more than 35,000 clones, more than 90% seen once. This clone has just one count. The antigen remains unidentified. Trimming took 3 bases from V and 3 from J, leaving 15 bases between them. The germline V gene has CDR1 MGHRA and CDR2 YSYEKL. The CDR3 extends over 16 amino acids. This TCR was sampled from a woman in her forties or fifties with HIV. This chain uses TRBV4-1 with TRBJ1-5; D perhaps matches TRBD1 (5 bases). Sequencing used unsorted PBMCs, obtained 3.7 years after starting antiretroviral therapy. The CDR3 loop reads CASSQTAGTVNQPQHF. CDR3 DNA: TGCGCCAGCAGCCAGACAGCTGGGACGGTCAATCAGCCCCAGCATTTT.